This T cell receptor beta chain comes out of a study of blood T cell repertoires in COVID-19. Study information: The United States, Italy and Spain provided the acute and convalescent COVID-19 samples. T cells, B-cell-depleted T cells, or PBMCs supplied cDNA or gDNA.

CDR3 length: 16 residues. V shed 4 bases and J 1 base; nucleotides not matched to a gene: 8. CDR1 and CDR2 from the germline V gene are LNHDA and SQIVND (reference sequence). TCRdb keeps only in-frame clones here, not all; method: immunoSEQ multiplex PCR. The sample lists a few hundred thousand clones; nearly 90% were seen once. This chain joins TRBV19 and TRBJ1-1, with 8 bases aligning to TRBD1. Sequences were obtained from peripheral blood. The source is a woman aged 55-69 years with COVID-19, enrolled during active disease. CDR3 residues: CASSTVDRVKNTEAFF. CDR3 nucleotides: TGTGCCAGTAGTACCGTGGACAGGGTGAAGAACACTGAAGCTTTCTTT. The whole variable domain, filled in from reference TRBV19 and TRBJ1-1, reads DGGITQSPKYLFRKEGQNVTLSCEQNLNHDAMYWYRQDPGQGLRLIYYSQIVNDFQKGDIAEGYSVSREKKESFPLTVTSAQKNPTAFYLCASSTVDRVKNTEAFFGQGTRLTVV.